These 21 T cell receptor beta chains were sequenced from one sample in a study of T cells in Graves' hyperthyroidism and ophthalmopathy. Amplified TCR beta CDR3 regions derived from RNA transcripts. TCR CDR3 underwent first-round RT-PCR with the HTBI primer set. MiXCR, run by TCRdb on the multiplex PCR reads, gives a single entry per CDR3 protein. The sample has 650,000 to 800,000 distinct CDR3 sequences; just under 45% are singletons. Sequences were obtained from peripheral blood or thyroid tissue (not recorded which). Receptors originate from an adult man with Graves' disease, either hyperthyroidism or ophthalmopathy (not recorded which).

The chain combines TRBV6-1 with TRBJ1-2; D is possibly TRBD1 (6 bases). The CDR3 covers 11 residues. The V gene lost 8 bases and the J gene lost 7 bases, with 11 bases spanning the gap. Germline V gene lookup returns CDR1 MNHNS and CDR2 SASEGT. CDR3 coding DNA: TGTGCCAGCTACAGGGTCGGTGGCTACACCTTC. It codes for CASYRVGGYTF.

As to this clonotype: This may be a read error: a much more frequent sequence differs by one nucleotide. The V gene is TRBV29-1, the J gene TRBJ1-3, with D possibly being TRBD1 (5 bases). This CDR3 comprises 11 residues. Per germline, CDR1 SQVTM and CDR2 ANQGSEA. The CDR3 DNA sequence: TGCAGCTGGGGGTCTGGAAGCACCATATATTTT. Protein: CSWGSGSTIYF.

This clonotype was observed many times. V and J are TRBV29-1 and TRBJ2-7; 7 nucleotides line up with TRBD1. Trimming cost V 6 bases and J 7 bases; bases outside gene matches: 12. The germline gives CDR1 SQVTM, CDR2 ANQGSEA. The CDR3 consists of 13 residues. The DNA for the CDR3 is TGCAGCGTGGGACAGTTCTCCTACGGGGAGCAGTACTTC. Protein: CSVGQFSYGEQYF.

The chain uses TRBV5-1 and TRBJ1-4, with 12 bases that match TRBD1. Trimming took 4 bases from V and 8 from J; bases not matched to a gene: 9. The germline gives CDR1 SGHRS, CDR2 YFSETQ. This CDR3 is 16 amino acids long. CDR3 in amino acids: CASSLGQGAISEKLFF. The CDR3 DNA sequence: TGCGCCAGCAGCCTGGGACAGGGGGCGATTAGCGAAAAACTGTTTTTT.

CDR3 DNA: TGCAGTGCCCCTCCCCCGGGACTACAAGAGACCCAGTACTTC. It translates to CSAPPPGLQETQYF. The rearrangement links TRBV20-1 to TRBJ2-5; 7 nucleotides line up with TRBD2. There are 14 residues in the CDR3. Unmatched junction bases numbered 9, after V lost 6 bases and J lost 2 bases. CDR1 is DFQATT, CDR2 SNEGSKA, per germline (reference sequence).

The chain uses TRBV12-3 or TRBV12-4 and TRBJ1-6; D may be TRBD1 (5 bases). V gave up 3 bases and J gave up 9 bases, with 12 bases separating them. The CDR3 is made up of 14 amino acids. As DNA, the CDR3 is TGTGCCAGCAGTTTCCGTGAGGGGAGTTCACCCCTCCACTTT. Protein sequence: CASSFREGSSPLHF.

Turning to this clonotype: A much larger clonotype is one base distant, so this may be a read error. DNA of the CDR3: TGTGCCACCAGCGCAGAGGGCCGGGGCAGGGGCTATGGCTGCACCTTC. Translating gives CATSAEGRGRGYGCTF. This chain joins TRBV15 and TRBJ1-2; D perhaps matches TRBD1 (6 bases). This CDR3 spans 16 amino acids. CDR1 and CDR2 (germline): LNHNV, YYDKDF (reference sequence).

Regarding this clonotype: The conserved phenylalanine or tryptophan normally closing the CDR3 is absent here, so this likely arose from a read error. No DNA is shown, since the ends of the CDR3 on it are uncertain; the CDR3 is the one TCRdb lists. The gene calls are TRBV15 and TRBJ1-4. Germline lookup yields CDR1 LNHNV and CDR2 YYDKDF (reference sequence). Inclusive of both ends, the CDR3 amounts to 11 amino acids. CDR3 sequence reads: CATSRDRSPNY.

The gene calls are TRBV2 and TRBJ2-1; D is unclear. The germline V and J ends were trimmed by 3 bases and 6 bases, with 9 bases remaining between them. The CDR3 loop spans 13 amino acids. The germline CDR1 and CDR2 sequences are SNHLY and FYNNEI. CDR3 sequence (DNA): TGTGCCAGCAGTGAGGATCTGACCAATGAGCAGTTCTTC. The encoded protein is CASSEDLTNEQFF.

This clonotype was found many times. V is TRBV29-1 and J is TRBJ1-2; TRBD1 is a possible D gene (5 bases). V was pared by 4 bases and J by 2 bases, with 17 bases between. Germline V gives CDR1 SQVTM, CDR2 ANQGSEA. The CDR3 totals 15 residues. Here the CDR3 reads CSVGGWDASNYGYTF. CDR3 bases: TGCAGCGTTGGGGGCTGGGACGCAAGCAACTATGGCTACACCTTC. Supplemented by reference TRBV29-1 and TRBJ1-2, the full variable domain reads SAVISQKPSRDICQRGTSLTIQCQVDSQVTMMFWYRQQPGQSLTLIATANQGSEATYESGFVIDKFPISRPNLTFSTLTVSNMSPEDSSIYLCSVGGWDASNYGYTFGSGTRLTVV.

The V gene is TRBV7-9, the J gene TRBJ2-2, with 8 bases matching TRBD1. Per germline, CDR1 SEHNR and CDR2 FQNEAQ (reference sequence). V lost 5 bases to trimming and J lost 3 bases; unmatched junction nucleotides: 8. CDR3 length: 16 amino acids. The CDR3 bases are TGTGCCAGCAGCCTACCGGACAGGGAGGACACCGGGGAGCTGTTTTTT. Amino acids: CASSLPDREDTGELFF.

This clonotype was seen many times. The rearrangement uses TRBV2 and TRBJ1-2; the D is unclear. CDR3 length: 13 residues. Germline V gives CDR1 SNHLY, CDR2 FYNNEI. The V end lost 4 bases, the J end lost 3 bases, and 9 bases lay between the germline ends. CDR3 sequence: CASSGVRDYGYTF. CDR3 bases: TGTGCCAGCAGTGGAGTGCGGGACTATGGCTACACCTTC.

With regard to this clonotype: The junction differs from germline at one of its ends, possibly a read error. The gene calls are TRBV29-1 and TRBJ1-4, with D perhaps TRBD1 (5 bases). The germline V gene encodes CDR1 SQVTM and CDR2 ANQGSEA. This CDR3 is 11 amino acids long. The DNA of the CDR3 is TGCAGCGTTGGAGAACAGGAAAAACTGCTTTTT. As protein: CSVGEQEKLLF.

This clonotype was seen only a few times. V and J are TRBV9 and TRBJ2-5; the D is unclear. CDR1 is SGDLS, CDR2 YYNGEE, per germline. The CDR3 runs to 15 residues. Trimming took 4 bases from V and 2 from J, leaving 15 bases between them. The DNA for the CDR3 is TGTGCCAGCAGCCTCAGTAGGATCCCACAAGAGACCCAGTACTTC. This translates into CASSLSRIPQETQYF.

The chain recombines TRBV29-1 with TRBJ2-7; 7 bases agree with TRBD2. With V trimmed by 6 bases and J by 3 bases, 11 bases remained unmatched. Looked up from germline, CDR1 is SQVTM and CDR2 is ANQGSEA. This CDR3 region has 14 residues. As DNA, the CDR3 is TGCAGCGTCTATGACCCCTCGGGGGGCTACGAGCAGTACTTC. Its protein product is CSVYDPSGGYEQYF.

Note on this clonotype: Possible read error: a much larger clone is one base away. J is TRBJ1-1 and V is TRBV14; unclear D gene. The germline CDR1 and CDR2 sequences are SGHDN and FVKESK. The CDR3 sequence is 13 residues long. CDR3 sequence (DNA): TGTGCCAGCAGCCAAGATCTTGGGAGCCCGGCGTCCTTT. It yields the protein CASSQDLGSPASF.

This sequence joins TRBV27 and TRBJ1-1; a possible D gene is TRBD1 (5 bases). The CDR3 consists of 15 residues. Germline V gene lookup returns CDR1 MNHEY and CDR2 SMNVEV (reference sequence). Trimming stripped 1 base from V and 4 bases from J, with 13 bases between. The CDR3 sequence: CASSLWSGGGTEAFF. The CDR3 DNA sequence: TGTGCCAGCAGTTTATGGTCTGGGGGAGGCACTGAAGCTTTCTTT.

Ten or more counts support this clonotype. This chain links TRBV20-1 with TRBJ1-1; D is ambiguous. CDR1 is DFQATT and CDR2 is SNEGSKA in the germline V gene (reference sequence). V was clipped by 3 bases and J by 3 bases, with 8 bases between them. The CDR3 is 12 amino acids. The CDR3 DNA reads TGCAGTGCTAGCGGCAGTTACACTGAAGCTTTCTTT. This translates into CSASGSYTEAFF.

The rearrangement links TRBV10-3 to TRBJ1-1; perhaps TRBD1 as D (6 bases). V lost 7 bases, J lost 0 bases, and 15 bases lay in between. Germline V gene lookup returns CDR1 ENHRY and CDR2 SYGVKD. This CDR3 comprises 15 residues. CDR3 sequence reads: CAIKTGVTVNTEAFF. The CDR3 coding sequence is TGTGCCATCAAGACAGGTGTAACCGTGAACACTGAAGCTTTCTTT.

A few counts support this clonotype. V usage is TRBV7-2 and J usage is TRBJ2-7; the D is unclear. The ends were cut back, 5 bases at V and 4 bases at J, with 12 bases in the middle. There are 13 residues in the CDR3. Germline-derived CDR1 and CDR2 are SGHTA and FQGNSA. CDR3 sequence (DNA): TGTGCCAGCAGCGTCGCCGGAAATTACGAGCAGTACTTC. This codes for CASSVAGNYEQYF.

Of note for this clonotype: This may arise from a read error, as a much more abundant clone is one base away. The chain employs TRBV2 and TRBJ1-5, with D maybe TRBD1 (5 bases). Germline V gene lookup returns CDR1 SNHLY and CDR2 FYNNEI. CDR3 length: 15 residues. Here the CDR3 reads CTSSLGVSGNQPQHF. CDR3 DNA sequence: TGTACCAGCAGCCTAGGGGTCTCCGGCAATCAGCCCCAGCATTTT.